This paragraph reports one T cell receptor (beta chain). TCRdb used MiXCR to reprocess the RT-PCR reads, holding one entry per CDR3 protein. The profile shows tens of thousands of distinct CDR3 sequences, roughly 43% of them singletons. The sample is drawn from a study of patients and donors after allogeneic stem cell transplantation. Per germline, CDR1 SGDLS and CDR2 YYNGEE. CDR3 size: 15 residues. Trimming removed 0 bases at V and 1 base at J, with 10 bases between. The TCR was taken from a human donor who was either an allogeneic HSCT recipient or a stem cell or donor lymphocyte infusion donor (not recorded which). It is not recorded whose cells these are; they may come from a transplant donor. The sample was blood, either unsorted or a sorted T cell fraction (not recorded which). The rearrangement joins TRBV9 to TRBJ1-1; a possible D gene is TRBD1 (6 bases). In nucleotides, the CDR3 is TGTGCCAGCAGCGTAGCCGGACAGCCGAACACTGAAGCTTTCTTT. This translates into CASSVAGQPNTEAFF.